This T cell receptor beta chain was profiled in a study of T cell changes during pregnancy in multiple sclerosis. Clones were read by immunoSEQ multiplex PCR, and TCRdb kept only the in-frame ones, dropping some. The data hold around 40,000 clones, with about 92% observed a single time. The TCR sequence derives from a female donor with multiple sclerosis, enrolled in a pregnancy study. The starting material was CD8+ T cells from peripheral blood mononuclear cells, obtained in the third trimester of pregnancy.

The CDR3 nucleotides are TGTGCCAGCAGACCGGACAGCCTCGGGGGCTACACCTTC. Translated, it gives CASRPDSLGGYTF. The V call is TRBV6-4, the J call TRBJ1-2; D is perhaps TRBD1 (6 bases). V lost 6 bases and J lost 8, with 16 bases in between. The CDR3 consists of 13 residues. The germline V gene has CDR1 MRHNA and CDR2 SNTAGT.